This TCR beta chain derives from a study of T-cell memory formation after mild COVID-19. Across the study: In these data, TCR clusters were largely donor specific. General study points: Several responding clones turned up in pre-infection memory, indicating that cross-reactive memory may have taken part.

This clonotype has a handful of counts. Its matching antigen is unknown. 5'RACE primed from the constant segment yielded TCR alpha and TCR beta cDNA libraries bearing sample barcodes and UMIs. TCRdb re-analysed the 5' RACE reads in MiXCR, keeping a single row per CDR3 protein. The sample includes roughly 48,000 distinct CDR3 sequences, 25% to 35% of them seen just once. CDR1 is SGHDN, CDR2 FVKESK, per germline. V gave up 5 bases and J gave up 4 bases; unmatched junction bases: 4. The CDR3 spans 13 residues. The chain employs TRBV14 and TRBJ1-2; 7 bases are a match to TRBD1. Sample: PBMCs or a T cell subset sorted from them (not recorded which). The receptor was isolated from a man younger than 35 who had mild COVID-19 (a few samples of this study predate the infection). Cell type and time point are not known. CDR3 protein: CASSTGTVYGYTF. CDR3 nucleotides: TGTGCCAGCAGCACCGGGACAGTCTATGGCTACACCTTC.